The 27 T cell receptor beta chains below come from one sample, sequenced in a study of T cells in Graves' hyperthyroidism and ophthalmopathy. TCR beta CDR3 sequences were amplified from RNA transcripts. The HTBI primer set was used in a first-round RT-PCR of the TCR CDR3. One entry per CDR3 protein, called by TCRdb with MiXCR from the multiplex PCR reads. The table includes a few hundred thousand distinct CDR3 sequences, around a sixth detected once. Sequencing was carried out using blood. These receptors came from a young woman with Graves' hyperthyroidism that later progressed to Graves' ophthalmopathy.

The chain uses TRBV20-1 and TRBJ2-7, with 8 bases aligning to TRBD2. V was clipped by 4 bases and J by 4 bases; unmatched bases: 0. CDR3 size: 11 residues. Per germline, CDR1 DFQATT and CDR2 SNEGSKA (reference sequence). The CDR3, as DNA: TGCAGTGCTACTAGCGGGTACGAGCAGTACTTC. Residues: CSATSGYEQYF.

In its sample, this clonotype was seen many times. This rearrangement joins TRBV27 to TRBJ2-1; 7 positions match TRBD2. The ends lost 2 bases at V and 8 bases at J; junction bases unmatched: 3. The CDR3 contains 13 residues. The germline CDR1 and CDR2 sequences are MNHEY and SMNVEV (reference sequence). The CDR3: CASSLTSGDEQFF. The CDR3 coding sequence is TGTGCCAGCAGTTTAACCAGCGGGGATGAGCAGTTCTTC.

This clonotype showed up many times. This chain's CDR3 is CASRDSEAFF. CDR3 bases: TGCGCCAGCCGCGACTCTGAAGCTTTCTTT. The chain combines TRBV10-2 with TRBJ1-1; the D is unclear. CDR1 and CDR2 from the germline V gene are WSHSY and SAAADI. V lost 8 bases to trimming and J lost 6 bases, with 7 bases between them. The CDR3 spans 10 residues.

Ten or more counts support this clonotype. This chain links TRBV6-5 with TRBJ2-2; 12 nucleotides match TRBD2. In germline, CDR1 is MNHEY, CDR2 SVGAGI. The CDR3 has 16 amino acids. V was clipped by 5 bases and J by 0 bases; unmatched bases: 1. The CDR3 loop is CASSRTSGTNTGELFF. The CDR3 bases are TGTGCCAGCAGTAGGACTAGCGGGACGAACACCGGGGAGCTGTTTTTT.

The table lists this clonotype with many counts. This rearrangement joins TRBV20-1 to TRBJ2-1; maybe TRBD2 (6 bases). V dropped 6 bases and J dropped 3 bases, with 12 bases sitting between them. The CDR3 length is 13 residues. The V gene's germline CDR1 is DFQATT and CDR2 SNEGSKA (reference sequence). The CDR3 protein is CSAGGNLYNEQFF. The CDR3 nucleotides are TGCAGTGCGGGCGGGAACCTCTACAATGAGCAGTTCTTC.

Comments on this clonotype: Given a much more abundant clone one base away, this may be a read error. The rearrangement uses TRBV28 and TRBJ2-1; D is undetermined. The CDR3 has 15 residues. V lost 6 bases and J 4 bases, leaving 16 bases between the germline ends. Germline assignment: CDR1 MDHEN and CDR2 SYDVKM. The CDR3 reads CASSHNVGPYNEQFF. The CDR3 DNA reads TGTGCCAGCAGCCACAATGTGGGCCCATACAATGAGCAGTTCTTC.

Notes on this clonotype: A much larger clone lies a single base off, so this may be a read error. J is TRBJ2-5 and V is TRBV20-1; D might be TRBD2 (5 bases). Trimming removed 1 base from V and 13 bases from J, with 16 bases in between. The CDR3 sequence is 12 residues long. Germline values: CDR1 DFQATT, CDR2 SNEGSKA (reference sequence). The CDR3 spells CSARVYGNNRYF. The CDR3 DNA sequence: TGCAGTGCTAGAGTGTACGGGAACAACCGGTACTTC.

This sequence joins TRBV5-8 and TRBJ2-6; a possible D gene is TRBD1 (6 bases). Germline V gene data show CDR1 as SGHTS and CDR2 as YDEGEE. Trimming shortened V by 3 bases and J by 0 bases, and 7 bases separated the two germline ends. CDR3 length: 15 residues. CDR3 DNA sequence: TGTGCCAGCAGCTGGACAGTCTCTGGGGCCAACGTCCTGACTTTC. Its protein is CASSWTVSGANVLTF.

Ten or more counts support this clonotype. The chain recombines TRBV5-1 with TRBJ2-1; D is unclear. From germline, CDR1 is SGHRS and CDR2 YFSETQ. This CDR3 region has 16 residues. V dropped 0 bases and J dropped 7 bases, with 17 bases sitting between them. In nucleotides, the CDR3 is TGCGCCAGCAGCTTGGCCCGGTGGGAATTGCAAAATGAGCAGTTCTTC. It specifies CASSLARWELQNEQFF.

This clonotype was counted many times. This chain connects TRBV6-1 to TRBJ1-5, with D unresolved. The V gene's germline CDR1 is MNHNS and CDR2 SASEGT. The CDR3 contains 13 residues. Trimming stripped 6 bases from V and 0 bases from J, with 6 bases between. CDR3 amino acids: CASSQLSNQPQHF. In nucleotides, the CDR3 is TGTGCCAGCAGCCAACTTAGCAATCAGCCCCAGCATTTT.

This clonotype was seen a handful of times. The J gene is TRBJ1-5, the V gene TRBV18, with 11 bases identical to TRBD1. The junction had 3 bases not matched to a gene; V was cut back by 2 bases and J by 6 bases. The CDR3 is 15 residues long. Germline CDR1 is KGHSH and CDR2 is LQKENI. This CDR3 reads CASSPGTGGVQPQHF. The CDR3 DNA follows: TGTGCCAGCTCACCAGGGACAGGGGGAGTTCAGCCCCAGCATTTT.

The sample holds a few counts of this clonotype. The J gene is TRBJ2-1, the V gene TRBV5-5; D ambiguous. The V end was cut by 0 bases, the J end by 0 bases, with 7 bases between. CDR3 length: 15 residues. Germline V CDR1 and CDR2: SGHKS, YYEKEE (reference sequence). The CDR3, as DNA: TGTGCCAGCAGCTTGGGAGGTAACTCCTACAATGAGCAGTTCTTC. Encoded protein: CASSLGGNSYNEQFF.

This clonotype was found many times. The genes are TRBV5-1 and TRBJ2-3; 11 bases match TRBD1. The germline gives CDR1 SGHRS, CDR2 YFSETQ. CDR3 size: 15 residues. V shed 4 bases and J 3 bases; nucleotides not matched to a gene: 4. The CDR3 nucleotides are TGCGCCAGCAGCCGCGGACAGGGGGCTACAGATACGCAGTATTTT. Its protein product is CASSRGQGATDTQYF. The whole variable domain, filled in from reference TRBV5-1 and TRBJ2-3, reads KAGVTQTPRYLIKTRGQQVTLSCSPISGHRSVSWYQQTPGQGLQFLFEYFSETQRNKGNFPGRFSGRQFSNSRSEMNVSTLELGDSALYLCASSRGQGATDTQYFGPGTRLTVL.

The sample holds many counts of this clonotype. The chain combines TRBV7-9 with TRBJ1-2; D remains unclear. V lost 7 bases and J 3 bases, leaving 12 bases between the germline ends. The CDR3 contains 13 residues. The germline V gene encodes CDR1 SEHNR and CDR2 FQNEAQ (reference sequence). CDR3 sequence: CASMSPMDYGYTF. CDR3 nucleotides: TGTGCCAGCATGAGCCCTATGGACTATGGCTACACCTTC.

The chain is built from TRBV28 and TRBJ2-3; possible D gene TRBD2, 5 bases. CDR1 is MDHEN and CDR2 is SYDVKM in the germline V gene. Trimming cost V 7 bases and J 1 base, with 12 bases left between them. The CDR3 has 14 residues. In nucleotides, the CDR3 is TGTGCCAGCACCCAGACTATCGGCACAGATACGCAGTATTTT. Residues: CASTQTIGTDTQYF.

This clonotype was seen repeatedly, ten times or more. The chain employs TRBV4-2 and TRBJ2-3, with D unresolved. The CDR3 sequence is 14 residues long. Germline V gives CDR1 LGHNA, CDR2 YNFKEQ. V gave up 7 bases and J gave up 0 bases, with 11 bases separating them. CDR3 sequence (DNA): TGTGCCAGCAAAGGAGAAACTAGCACAGATACGCAGTATTTT. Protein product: CASKGETSTDTQYF.

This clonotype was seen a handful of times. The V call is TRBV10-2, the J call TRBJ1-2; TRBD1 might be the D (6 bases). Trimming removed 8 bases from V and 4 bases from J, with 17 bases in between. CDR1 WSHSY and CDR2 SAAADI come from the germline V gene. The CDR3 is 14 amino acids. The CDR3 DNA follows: TGCGCCAGCCGAGAGGACAGATACCTCTATGGCTACACCTTC. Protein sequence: CASREDRYLYGYTF.

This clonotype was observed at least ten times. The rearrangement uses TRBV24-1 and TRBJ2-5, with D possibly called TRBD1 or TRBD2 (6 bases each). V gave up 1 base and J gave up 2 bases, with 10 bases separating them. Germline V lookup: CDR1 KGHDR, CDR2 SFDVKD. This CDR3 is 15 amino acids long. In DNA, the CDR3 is TGTGCCACCAGTGATTTTCGAGGGGGGCAAGAGACCCAGTACTTC. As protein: CATSDFRGGQETQYF.

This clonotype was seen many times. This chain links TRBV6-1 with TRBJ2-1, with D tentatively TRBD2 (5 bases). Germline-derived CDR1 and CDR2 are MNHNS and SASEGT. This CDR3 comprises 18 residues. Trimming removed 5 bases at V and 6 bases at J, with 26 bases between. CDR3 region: CASSTLRLRDPESNEQFF. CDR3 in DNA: TGTGCCAGCAGTACCCTTCGCCTCCGGGATCCGGAATCCAATGAGCAGTTCTTC.

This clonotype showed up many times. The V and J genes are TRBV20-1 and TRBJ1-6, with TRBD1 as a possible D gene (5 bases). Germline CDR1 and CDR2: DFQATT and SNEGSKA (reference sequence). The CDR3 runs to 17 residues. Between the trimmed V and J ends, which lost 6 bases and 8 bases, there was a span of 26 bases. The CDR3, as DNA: TGCAGTGCGTACATGGGACCAAACAGGCGGCGGGATTCACCCCTCCACTTT. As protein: CSAYMGPNRRRDSPLHF.

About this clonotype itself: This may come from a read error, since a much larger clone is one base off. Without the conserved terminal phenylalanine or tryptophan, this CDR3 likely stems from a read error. This chain's CDR3 is CATSDPGLAGINEQFL. CDR3 DNA sequence: TGTGCCACCAGTGATCCGGGACTAGCGGGTATCAATGAGCAGTTCCTC. The chain is built from TRBV24-1 and TRBJ2-1, with 12 bases matching TRBD2. With V trimmed by 3 bases and J by 6 bases, 5 bases remained unmatched. The CDR3 is 16 amino acids. CDR1 KGHDR and CDR2 SFDVKD come from the germline V gene.

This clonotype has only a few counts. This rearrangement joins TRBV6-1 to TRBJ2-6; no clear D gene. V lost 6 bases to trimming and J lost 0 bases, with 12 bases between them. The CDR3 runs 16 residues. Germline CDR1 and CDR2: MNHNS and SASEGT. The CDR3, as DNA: TGTGCCAGCAGAAATGGACCGAACTCTGGGGCCAACGTCCTGACTTTC. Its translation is CASRNGPNSGANVLTF.

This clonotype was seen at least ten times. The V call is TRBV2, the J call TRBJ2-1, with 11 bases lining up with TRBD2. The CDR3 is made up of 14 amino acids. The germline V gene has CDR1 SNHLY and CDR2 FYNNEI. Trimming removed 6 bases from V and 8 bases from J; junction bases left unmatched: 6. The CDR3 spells CASRTSGRTDEQFF. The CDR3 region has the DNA TGTGCCAGCAGAACTAGCGGGAGAACCGATGAGCAGTTCTTC.

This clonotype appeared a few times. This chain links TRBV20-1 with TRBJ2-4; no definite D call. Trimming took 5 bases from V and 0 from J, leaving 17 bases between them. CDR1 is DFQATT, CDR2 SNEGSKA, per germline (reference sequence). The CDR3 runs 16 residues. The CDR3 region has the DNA TGCAGTGCTCAGGATAAGACAAGGCTAGCCAAAAACATTCAGTACTTC. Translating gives CSAQDKTRLAKNIQYF.

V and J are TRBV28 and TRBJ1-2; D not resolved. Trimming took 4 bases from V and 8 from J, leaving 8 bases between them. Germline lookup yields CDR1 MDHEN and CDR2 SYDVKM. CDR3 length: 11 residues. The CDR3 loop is CASSSSTGYTF. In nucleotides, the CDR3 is TGTGCCAGCAGTTCATCGACAGGCTACACCTTC.

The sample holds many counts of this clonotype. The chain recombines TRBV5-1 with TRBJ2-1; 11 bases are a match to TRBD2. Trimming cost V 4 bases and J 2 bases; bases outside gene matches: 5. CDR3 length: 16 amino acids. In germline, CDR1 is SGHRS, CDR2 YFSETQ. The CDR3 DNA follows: TGCGCCAGCAGCCCGACGACTAGCGGGGCCTACAATGAGCAGTTCTTC. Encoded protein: CASSPTTSGAYNEQFF.

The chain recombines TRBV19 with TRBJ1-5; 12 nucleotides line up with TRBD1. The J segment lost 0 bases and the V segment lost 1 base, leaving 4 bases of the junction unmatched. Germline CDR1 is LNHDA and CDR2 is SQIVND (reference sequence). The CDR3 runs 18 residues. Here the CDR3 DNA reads TGTGCCAGTAGTATAGTGGGACAGGGGGCATTTAGCAATCAGCCCCAGCATTTT. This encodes CASSIVGQGAFSNQPQHF.